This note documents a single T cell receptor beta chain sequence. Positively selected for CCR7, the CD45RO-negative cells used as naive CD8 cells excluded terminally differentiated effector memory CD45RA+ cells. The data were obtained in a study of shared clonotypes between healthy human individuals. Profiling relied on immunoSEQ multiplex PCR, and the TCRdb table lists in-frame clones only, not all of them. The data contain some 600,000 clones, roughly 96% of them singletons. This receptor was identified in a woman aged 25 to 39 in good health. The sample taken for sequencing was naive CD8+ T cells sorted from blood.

The CDR3 reads CASSPGSSTDTQYF. The CDR3, as DNA: TGTGCCAGCAGCCCCGGGAGTAGTACAGATACGCAGTATTTT. This chain joins TRBV7-2 and TRBJ2-3; possibly TRBD2 for D (6 bases). This CDR3 has 14 amino acids. V gave up 5 bases and J gave up 3 bases, with 12 bases separating them. CDR1 is SGHTA and CDR2 is FQGNSA in the germline V gene. Full variable domain (remainder filled in from reference TRBV7-2 and TRBJ2-3): GAGVSQSPSNKVTEKGKDVELRCDPISGHTALYWYRQSLGQGLEFLIYFQGNSAPDKSGLPSDRFSAERTGGSVSTLTIQRTQQEDSAVYLCASSPGSSTDTQYFGPGTRLTVL.